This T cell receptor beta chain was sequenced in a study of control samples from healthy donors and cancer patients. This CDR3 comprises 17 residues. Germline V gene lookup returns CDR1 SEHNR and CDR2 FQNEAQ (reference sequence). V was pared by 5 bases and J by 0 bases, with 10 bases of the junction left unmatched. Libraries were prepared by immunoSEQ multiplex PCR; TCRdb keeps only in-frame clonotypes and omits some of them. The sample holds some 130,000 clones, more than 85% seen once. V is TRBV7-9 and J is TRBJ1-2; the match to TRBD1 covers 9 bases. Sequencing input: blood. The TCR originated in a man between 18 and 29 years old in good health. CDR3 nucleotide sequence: TGTGCCAGCAGCCCTAGGACAGGGGCGAGAACTAACTATGGCTACACCTTC. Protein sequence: CASSPRTGARTNYGYTF.